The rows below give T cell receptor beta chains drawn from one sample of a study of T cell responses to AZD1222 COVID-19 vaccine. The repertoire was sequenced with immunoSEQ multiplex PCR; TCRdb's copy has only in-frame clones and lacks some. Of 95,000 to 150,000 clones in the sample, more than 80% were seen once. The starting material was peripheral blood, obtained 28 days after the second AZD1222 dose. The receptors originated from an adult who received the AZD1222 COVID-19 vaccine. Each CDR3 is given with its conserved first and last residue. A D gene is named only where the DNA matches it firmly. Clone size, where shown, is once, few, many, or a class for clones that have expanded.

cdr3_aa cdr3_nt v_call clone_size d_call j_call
CASSPFTGTTNEKLFF TGTGCCAGCAGCCCATTTACAGGGACAACTAATGAAAAACTGTTTTTT TRBV7-6 NA NA TRBJ1-4
CASSPPGGGLETQYF TGTGCCAGCAGCCCACCGGGGGGCGGGTTGGAGACCCAGTACTTC TRBV7-9 NA NA TRBJ2-5
CASSLLGQPQHF TGTGCCAGCAGTTTGCTTGGTCAGCCCCAGCATTTT TRBV12-3/TRBV12-4 NA NA TRBJ1-5
CASSPPQGANTGELFF TGTGCCAGCTCACCACCGCAGGGGGCGAACACCGGGGAGCTGTTTTTT TRBV18 NA TRBD1 TRBJ2-2
CASRPDGRGANEKLFF TGCGCCAGCAGACCGGACGGAAGAGGGGCTAATGAAAAACTGTTTTTT TRBV10-2 NA NA TRBJ1-4
CASRETGGADTEAFF TGTGCCAGCAGGGAGACAGGGGGGGCGGACACTGAAGCTTTCTTT TRBV28 NA TRBD1 TRBJ1-1
CASSYDRGRTNEKLFF TGTGCCAGCAGTTACGACAGGGGTCGAACTAATGAAAAACTGTTTTTT TRBV6-6 NA TRBD1 TRBJ1-4
CASSLVLAGRRDTQYF TGTGCCAGCAGCTTGGTATTAGCGGGACGGCGGGATACGCAGTATTTT TRBV5-6 once TRBD2 TRBJ2-3
CATSRVEGGNQPQHF TGTGCCACCAGCAGAGTAGAGGGGGGAAATCAGCCCCAGCATTTT TRBV15 NA NA TRBJ1-5
CASSPTIGTDTQYF TGTGCCAGCAGCCCCACCATAGGAACAGATACGCAGTATTTT TRBV7-9 NA NA TRBJ2-3
CSVDEGEGGYTF TGCAGCGTTGATGAGGGGGAAGGAGGCTACACCTTC TRBV29-1 NA NA TRBJ1-2
CASSLSTGGYNSPLHF TGTGCCAGCAGTTTATCGACGGGAGGGTATAATTCACCCCTCCACTTT TRBV27 once NA TRBJ1-6
CASSLGTGVGEKLFF TGTGCCAGCAGCTTAGGGACAGGGGTGGGAGAAAAACTGTTTTTT TRBV7-2 once TRBD1 TRBJ1-4
CSVGQGASGANVLTF TGCAGCGTTGGACAGGGGGCCTCTGGGGCCAACGTCCTGACTTTC TRBV29-1 NA TRBD1 TRBJ2-6
CAWSGQDNSPLHF TGTGCCTGGAGTGGGCAGGATAATTCACCCCTCCACTTT TRBV30 NA NA TRBJ1-6
CASSLTQGADSPLHF TGTGCCAGCAGCTTAACACAGGGGGCAGATTCACCCCTCCACTTT TRBV7-9 NA TRBD1 TRBJ1-6
CASSPRTIQETQYF TGTGCCAGCAGTCCCAGGACGATCCAAGAGACCCAGTACTTC TRBV27 NA NA TRBJ2-5
CASSNRGRAEKLFF TGTGCCAGTAGTAACAGGGGGCGCGCTGAAAAACTGTTTTTT TRBV19 NA TRBD1 TRBJ1-4
CASSLQAPGRETQYF TGTGCCAGCAGCTTACAGGCCCCGGGGCGGGAGACCCAGTACTTC TRBV11-2 NA NA TRBJ2-5
CASSIETGMSQPQHF TGTGCCAGTAGTATCGAGACAGGGATGAGTCAGCCCCAGCATTTT TRBV19 NA TRBD1 TRBJ1-5